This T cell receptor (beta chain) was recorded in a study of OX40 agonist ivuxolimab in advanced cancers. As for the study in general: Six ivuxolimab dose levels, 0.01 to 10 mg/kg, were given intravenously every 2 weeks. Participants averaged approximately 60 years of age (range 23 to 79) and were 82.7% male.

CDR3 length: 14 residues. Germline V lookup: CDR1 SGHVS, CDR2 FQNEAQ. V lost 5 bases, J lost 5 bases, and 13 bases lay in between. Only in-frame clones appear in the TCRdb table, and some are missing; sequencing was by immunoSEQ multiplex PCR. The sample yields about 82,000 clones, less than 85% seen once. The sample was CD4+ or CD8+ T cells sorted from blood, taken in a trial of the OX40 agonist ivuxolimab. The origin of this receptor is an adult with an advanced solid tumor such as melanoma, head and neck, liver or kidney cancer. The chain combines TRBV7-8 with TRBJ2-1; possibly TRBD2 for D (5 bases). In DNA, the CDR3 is TGTGCCAGCAGCGTTTCACTAGGGAACAATGAGCAGTTCTTC. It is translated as CASSVSLGNNEQFF.